The 26 T cell receptor beta chains below come from one sample, sequenced in a study of T-cell memory formation after mild COVID-19. TCRdb re-analysed the 5' RACE reads in MiXCR, keeping a single row per CDR3 protein. The table lists fewer than 350,000 distinct CDR3 sequences, less than 20% of them singletons, with under 25% in the top ten. Sequencing was performed on PBMCs or a T cell subset sorted from them (not recorded which). The receptor source for this set is a young man who had mild COVID-19 (a few samples of this study predate the infection). Cell type and time point are not known.

This clonotype was found a few times. The chain combines TRBV7-9 with TRBJ1-3; possible D gene TRBD1, 5 bases. CDR3 length equals 13 residues. The germline CDR1 and CDR2 sequences are SEHNR and FQNEAQ (reference sequence). Trimming took off 10 bases at V and 0 bases at J, with 10 bases between the two ends. The CDR3, as DNA: TGTGCCAAGGGGCAAGGCTCTGGAAACACCATATATTTT. Translating it yields CAKGQGSGNTIYF.

The chain is built from TRBV7-3 and TRBJ2-2; a possible D gene is TRBD1 (6 bases). Per germline, CDR1 SGHTA and CDR2 FQGTGA. The CDR3 is 15 amino acids. The V gene lost 6 bases and the J gene lost 4 bases, with 15 bases spanning the gap. CDR3 coding DNA: TGTGCCAGCAGTCTTTACAGGGTTGGCACCGGGGAGCTGTTTTTT. It codes for CASSLYRVGTGELFF.

A single count supports this clonotype. The chain recombines TRBV7-9 with TRBJ2-3, with 7 bases identical to TRBD2. Trimming cost V 4 bases and J 4 bases; bases outside gene matches: 8. Germline CDR1 and CDR2: SEHNR and FQNEAQ (reference sequence). The CDR3 is 15 amino acids. CDR3 loop: CASSSRPAGADTQYF. The CDR3 DNA follows: TGTGCCAGCAGCTCCCGACCCGCGGGAGCAGATACGCAGTATTTT.

There are a few counts of this clonotype. This chain links TRBV20-1 with TRBJ2-7; TRBD2 agrees at 8 bases. Germline-derived CDR1 and CDR2 are DFQATT and SNEGSKA (reference sequence). The V and J ends lost 0 bases and 2 bases, in that order; junction bases with no gene match: 6. This CDR3 contains 15 residues. DNA for the CDR3: TGCAGTGCTAGAGATAAAGCGGGGGCTCCCTACGAGCAGTACGTC. Encoded protein: CSARDKAGAPYEQYV.

This clonotype was counted a few times. The V gene is TRBV19, the J gene TRBJ1-5; D remains unclear. Looked up from germline, CDR1 is LNHDA and CDR2 is SQIVND (reference sequence). The CDR3 consists of 15 residues. The V gene lost 6 bases and the J gene lost 2 bases, with 14 bases spanning the gap. The CDR3 DNA reads as TGTGCCAGTAGACAGAGTCCTATGGGCAATCAGCCCCAGCATTTT. Translation gives CASRQSPMGNQPQHF.

The chain uses TRBV24-1 and TRBJ2-7, with a possible D match to TRBD2 (5 bases). The CDR3 spans 15 residues. V was pared by 0 bases and J by 2 bases, with 10 bases between. The germline gives CDR1 KGHDR, CDR2 SFDVKD. CDR3 residues: CATSDLQTGTYEQYV. The CDR3 nucleotides read TGTGCCACCAGTGATTTGCAGACGGGGACCTACGAGCAGTACGTC.

The CDR3 DNA sequence: TGTGCCAGCAGCTTAGGGTGGGGGACAGATAGCAATCAGCCCCAGCATTTT. Protein sequence: CASSLGWGTDSNQPQHF. V gene TRBV7-8 combines with J gene TRBJ1-5, with 7 bases that match TRBD1. Trimming cost V 1 base and J 0 bases; bases outside gene matches: 6. This CDR3 spans 17 amino acids. Germline CDR1 and CDR2: SGHVS and FQNEAQ.

The J gene is TRBJ2-4, the V gene TRBV20-1; perhaps D is TRBD1 or TRBD2 (6 bases each). Germline lookup yields CDR1 DFQATT and CDR2 SNEGSKA (reference sequence). Trimming stripped 5 bases from V and 8 bases from J, with 28 bases between. This CDR3 has 17 residues. CDR3 nucleotide sequence: TGCAGTGCTCACAGTTGGGGGGCCGCGGAAGTGGATGACATTCAGTACTTC. It translates to CSAHSWGAAEVDDIQYF.

V usage is TRBV6-5 and J usage is TRBJ2-7; the D gene is possibly TRBD2 (5 bases). The germline gives CDR1 MNHEY, CDR2 SVGAGI. CDR3 length: 14 amino acids. The V and J ends lost 2 bases and 2 bases respectively, with 10 bases between them. The CDR3 nucleotides read TGTGCCAGCAGTTACCGAGGAGGTGCCTACGAGCAGTACTTC. Its translation is CASSYRGGAYEQYF.

The chain links TRBV25-1 to TRBJ2-2, with a tentative D call TRBD2 (5 bases). Germline V CDR1 and CDR2: MGHDK, SYGVNS. Trimming removed 3 bases at V and 0 bases at J, with 11 bases between. The CDR3 is made up of 16 amino acids. CDR3 in amino acids: CASSDPGKTNTGELFF. The CDR3 coding sequence is TGTGCCAGCAGTGACCCCGGGAAAACGAACACCGGGGAGCTGTTTTTT.

This clonotype was counted ten times or more. Written as DNA, the CDR3 is TGTGCCAGCAGCTCCTCCCAGGGATATAATCAGCCCCAGCATTTT. This gives the protein CASSSSQGYNQPQHF. The gene calls are TRBV5-5 and TRBJ1-5; D perhaps matches TRBD1 (5 bases). The CDR3 is 15 residues long. CDR1 and CDR2 from the germline V gene are SGHKS and YYEKEE (reference sequence). V was trimmed by 3 bases and J by 4 bases, leaving 14 bases between them.

This clonotype was seen a few times. The chain is built from TRBV28 and TRBJ1-2, with D unresolved. Germline lookup yields CDR1 MDHEN and CDR2 SYDVKM. This CDR3 comprises 13 residues. Trimming removed 6 bases at V and 8 bases at J, with 16 bases between. The DNA for the CDR3 is TGTGCCAGCAGGCGGGGAGCTTTTTTGGGCTACACCTTC. Its translation: CASRRGAFLGYTF.

This clonotype was counted only a few times. The chain recombines TRBV12-3 or TRBV12-4 with TRBJ1-1; 9 bases fit TRBD1. Unmatched junction bases numbered 7, after V lost 6 bases and J lost 5 bases. CDR3 length equals 14 residues. CDR3 nucleotide sequence: TGTGCCAGCAGCCTAACGACAGGGGGAACTGAAGCTTTCTTT. This sequence encodes CASSLTTGGTEAFF.

This clonotype was seen more than once but under ten times. V and J are TRBV30 and TRBJ2-7; D is undetermined. CDR1 and CDR2 from the germline V gene are GTSNPN and SVGIG (reference sequence). The CDR3 runs to 10 residues. V was trimmed by 1 base and J by 5 bases, leaving 3 bases between them. The CDR3 sequence is CAWSGHEQYF. Written as DNA, the CDR3 is TGTGCCTGGAGTGGGCACGAGCAGTACTTC. The full variable domain, with the rest looked up from reference TRBV30 and TRBJ2-7, is SQTIHQWPATLVQPVGSPLSLECTVEGTSNPNLYWYRQAAGRGLQLLFYSVGIGQISSEVPQNLSASRPQDRQFILSSKKLLLSDSGFYLCAWSGHEQYFGPGTRLTVT.

This clonotype came up a few times. The chain uses TRBV12-3 or TRBV12-4 and TRBJ1-1, with 7 positions matching TRBD1. V lost 5 bases and J lost 5; bases outside the gene matches: 11. The CDR3 runs to 15 residues. Written as DNA, the CDR3 is TGTGCCAGCAGTGGACAGGTGGGGCTGTGGACTGAAGCTTTCTTT. Its protein product is CASSGQVGLWTEAFF.

This clonotype was picked up many times. This chain joins TRBV20-1 and TRBJ2-3, with TRBD1 identical over 9 bases. CDR3 size: 13 residues. V trimming: 3 bases; J trimming: 3 bases; junction bases outside the gene matches: 1. Germline lookup yields CDR1 DFQATT and CDR2 SNEGSKA (reference sequence). As DNA, the CDR3 is TGCAGTGCTAGGACAGGGGGTACAGATACGCAGTATTTT. It is translated as CSARTGGTDTQYF.

This clonotype was seen a handful of times. The gene calls are TRBV6-2 or TRBV6-3 and TRBJ1-6, with 7 bases lining up with TRBD1. The germline V gene has CDR1 MNHEY and CDR2 SVGEGT. Trimming removed 6 bases from V and 7 bases from J; junction bases left unmatched: 12. The CDR3 is 16 amino acids. CDR3 protein: CASRDDRATRNSPLHF. The CDR3 coding sequence is TGTGCCAGCAGAGACGACAGGGCGACTAGGAATTCACCCCTCCACTTT.

This clonotype has only a few counts. This sequence joins TRBV7-9 and TRBJ2-7; D gene unclear. V lost 3 bases and J lost 7, with 10 bases in between. CDR1 SEHNR and CDR2 FQNEAQ come from the germline V gene (reference sequence). The CDR3 loop spans 12 amino acids. The CDR3 DNA reads as TGTGCCAGCAGCTTCCGCCCGACAGAGCAGTACGTC. This translates into CASSFRPTEQYV.

This chain connects TRBV6-2 or TRBV6-3 to TRBJ1-2, with D maybe TRBD1 (5 bases). Trimming took 5 bases from V and 7 from J, leaving 17 bases between them. Germline CDR1 and CDR2: MNHEY and SVGEGT. This CDR3 comprises 14 residues. The chain's CDR3 is CASSQTGDPRGYTF. Written as DNA, the CDR3 is TGTGCCAGCAGTCAAACCGGGGACCCGCGTGGCTACACCTTC.

The V gene is TRBV27, the J gene TRBJ2-5; 9 nucleotides align to TRBD1. Germline V gives CDR1 MNHEY, CDR2 SMNVEV (reference sequence). CDR3 length equals 16 residues. V lost 4 bases and J lost 5; bases outside the gene matches: 11. Here the CDR3 reads CASSWDRALPRETQYF. The CDR3 DNA is TGTGCCAGCAGTTGGGACAGGGCCCTCCCTCGGGAGACCCAGTACTTC.

The gene calls are TRBV4-2 and TRBJ2-7; D tentatively reads TRBD1 or TRBD2 (6 bases each). This CDR3 contains 14 residues. The germline V gene encodes CDR1 LGHNA and CDR2 YNFKEQ. The V gene lost 5 bases and the J gene lost 3 bases, with 14 bases spanning the gap. The CDR3 DNA sequence: TGTGCCAGCAGCGTCGGGGGCAGGGACTACGAGCAGTACTTC. This encodes CASSVGGRDYEQYF.

This clonotype showed up just a few times. This chain connects TRBV7-9 to TRBJ1-2; the D is unclear. V lost 5 bases and J 4 bases, leaving 11 bases between the germline ends. The CDR3 spans 13 residues. Germline values: CDR1 SEHNR, CDR2 FQNEAQ (reference sequence). Here the CDR3 reads CASSPSPLYGYTF. In DNA, the CDR3 is TGTGCCAGCAGCCCCAGCCCCCTCTATGGCTACACCTTC.

The rearrangement joins TRBV19 to TRBJ2-1; D call uncertain. V was cut by 4 bases and J by 0 bases, with 13 bases left in between. The CDR3 is made up of 16 amino acids. Germline CDR1 reads LNHDA; CDR2 reads SQIVND (reference sequence). As DNA, the CDR3 is TGTGCCAGTAGTAACCGGCGTGGTAGCTCCTACAATGAGCAGTTCTTC. Amino acids: CASSNRRGSSYNEQFF.

The chain recombines TRBV28 with TRBJ2-1; D remains unclear. The V end was cut by 5 bases, the J end by 4 bases, with 18 bases between. The CDR3 runs 16 residues. Germline V gene sequence: CDR1 MDHEN, CDR2 SYDVKM. The CDR3 sequence is CASSPSSADEYNEQFF. CDR3 DNA sequence: TGTGCCAGCAGTCCCTCGTCAGCAGATGAATACAATGAGCAGTTCTTC.

This clonotype was recorded a few times. The rearrangement links TRBV29-1 to TRBJ2-3; D is unclear. This CDR3 spans 13 amino acids. V dropped 4 bases and J dropped 2 bases, with 10 bases sitting between them. The germline gives CDR1 SQVTM, CDR2 ANQGSEA. The DNA for the CDR3 is TGCAGCGTTGTCTCAAGTACCACAGATACGCAGTATTTT. This translates into CSVVSSTTDTQYF.

This chain uses TRBV7-2 with TRBJ2-3, with a weak D call TRBD2 (7 bases). This CDR3 is 17 amino acids long. CDR1 is SGHTA and CDR2 is FQGNSA in the germline V gene. The V and J ends lost 5 bases and 2 bases respectively, with 20 bases between them. This CDR3 reads CASSPGGRGIPTDTQYF. CDR3 bases: TGTGCCAGCAGCCCCGGGGGGCGGGGAATTCCCACAGATACGCAGTATTTT. The whole variable domain, remainder taken from reference TRBV7-2 and TRBJ2-3, is GAGVSQSPSNKVTEKGKDVELRCDPISGHTALYWYRQSLGQGLEFLIYFQGNSAPDKSGLPSDRFSAERTGGSVSTLTIQRTQQEDSAVYLCASSPGGRGIPTDTQYFGPGTRLTVL.